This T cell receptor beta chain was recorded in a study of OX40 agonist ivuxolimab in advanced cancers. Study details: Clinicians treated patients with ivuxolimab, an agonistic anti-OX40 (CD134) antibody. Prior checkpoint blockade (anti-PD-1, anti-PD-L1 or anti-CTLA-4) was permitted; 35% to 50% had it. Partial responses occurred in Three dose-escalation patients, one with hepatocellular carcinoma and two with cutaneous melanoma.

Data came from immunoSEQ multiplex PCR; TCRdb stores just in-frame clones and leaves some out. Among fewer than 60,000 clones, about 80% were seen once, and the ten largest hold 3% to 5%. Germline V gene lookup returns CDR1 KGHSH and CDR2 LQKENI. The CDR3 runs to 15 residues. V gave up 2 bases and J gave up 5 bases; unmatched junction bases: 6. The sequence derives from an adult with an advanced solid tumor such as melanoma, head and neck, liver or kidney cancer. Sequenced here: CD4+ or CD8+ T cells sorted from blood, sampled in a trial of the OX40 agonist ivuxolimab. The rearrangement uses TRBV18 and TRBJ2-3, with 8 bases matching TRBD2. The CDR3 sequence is CASSPSAGAGDTQYF. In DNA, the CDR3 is TGTGCCAGCTCACCATCAGCGGGGGCGGGAGATACGCAGTATTTT.